A selection of T cell receptor beta chains follows, all from one sample in a study of blood T cell repertoires in COVID-19. Sequencing was performed with immunoSEQ multiplex PCR; in TCRdb, only in-frame clones are kept and a portion is missing. The repertoire holds some 100,000 clones, with roughly 80% as singletons. Material for sequencing was peripheral blood. The receptors originated from a woman in her seventies with acute or convalescent COVID-19. Both conserved end residues are part of each CDR3. The D gene is left open where the match is weak. The size of a clone is reported for some rows only, either as once, few or many, or as a class for expanded clones.

>NA|NA|TRBJ1-1|TRBV2
TGTGCCAGCAGTCCCATCCGGGACACTGAAGCTTTCTTT
CASSPIRDTEAFF
>NA|NA|TRBJ2-1|TRBV5-4
TGTGCCAGCAGCTCCCGACTAGTCGACATCCATGAGCAGTTCTTC
CASSSRLVDIHEQFF
>NA|NA|TRBJ1-5|TRBV10-3
TGTGCCATCAGTGATGGAACACTAGGGCAGCCCCAGCATTTT
CAISDGTLGQPQHF
>NA|TRBD1|TRBJ1-1|TRBV19
TGTGCCAGTACCCGCACAGGGGGCACTGAAGCTTTCTTT
CASTRTGGTEAFF
>NA|NA|TRBJ1-4|TRBV14
TGTGCCAGCAGCCAAGCTATACAGGGCGCTAATGAAAAACTGTTTTTT
CASSQAIQGANEKLFF
>few|NA|TRBJ1-2|TRBV19
TGTGCCACCAATCTGGGACAATCGGATGGCTACACCTTC
CATNLGQSDGYTF
>NA|NA|TRBJ2-7|TRBV11-2
TGTGCCAGCAGCACCGGACATTCCTCCTACGAGCAGTACTTC
CASSTGHSSYEQYF
>NA|TRBD2|TRBJ2-5|TRBV19
TGTGCCTGTAGTTTGGCTAGCGGCCCCCCAGAGACCCTGTACTTC
CACSLASGPPETLYF
>NA|TRBD1|TRBJ1-2|TRBV4-3
TGCGCCAGCAGCCAAGATAGGGGACAGATTGTGGGCTACACCTTC
CASSQDRGQIVGYTF
>NA|NA|TRBJ1-6|TRBV7-2
TGTGCCAGCAGCTTGACAGTCGAACGAGGTGGGCCCCTCCACTTT
CASSLTVERGGPLHF